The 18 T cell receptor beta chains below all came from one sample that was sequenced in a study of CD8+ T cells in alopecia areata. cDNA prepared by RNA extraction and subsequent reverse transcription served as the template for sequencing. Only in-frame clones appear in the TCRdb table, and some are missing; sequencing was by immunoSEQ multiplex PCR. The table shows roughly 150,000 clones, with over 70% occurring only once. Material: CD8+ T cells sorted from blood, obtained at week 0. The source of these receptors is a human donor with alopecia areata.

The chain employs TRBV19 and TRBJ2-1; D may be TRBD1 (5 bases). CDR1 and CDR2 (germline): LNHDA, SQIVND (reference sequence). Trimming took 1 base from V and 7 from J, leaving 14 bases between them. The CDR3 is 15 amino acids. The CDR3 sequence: CASSIVPGSKNEQFF. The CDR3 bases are TGTGCCAGTAGTATAGTCCCAGGGTCTAAGAATGAGCAGTTCTTC.

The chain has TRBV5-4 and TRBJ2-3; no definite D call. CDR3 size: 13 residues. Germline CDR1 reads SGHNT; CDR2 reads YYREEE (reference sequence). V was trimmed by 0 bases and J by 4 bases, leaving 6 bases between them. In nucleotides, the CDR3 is TGTGCCAGCAGCTTGGGTGGGGCAGATACGCAGTATTTT. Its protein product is CASSLGGADTQYF.

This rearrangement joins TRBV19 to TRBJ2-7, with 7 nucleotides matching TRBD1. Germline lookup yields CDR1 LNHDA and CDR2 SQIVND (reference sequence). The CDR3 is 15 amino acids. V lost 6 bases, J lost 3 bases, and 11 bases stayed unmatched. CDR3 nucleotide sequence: TGTGCCAGTAGCCCTGTGGGTCAGGGGGTCTACGAGCAGTACTTC. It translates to CASSPVGQGVYEQYF.

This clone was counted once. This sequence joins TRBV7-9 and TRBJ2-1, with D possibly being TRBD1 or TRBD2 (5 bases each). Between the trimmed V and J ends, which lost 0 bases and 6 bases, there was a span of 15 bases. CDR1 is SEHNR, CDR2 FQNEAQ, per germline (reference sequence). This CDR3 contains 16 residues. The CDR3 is CASSLARTGGSNEQFF. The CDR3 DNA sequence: TGTGCCAGCAGCTTAGCGCGAACTGGGGGAAGCAATGAGCAGTTCTTC.

As DNA, the CDR3 is TGTGCCAGCAGTTTAGGGGGTGGCAATGAGCAGTTCTTC. Protein product: CASSLGGGNEQFF. The V call is TRBV27, the J call TRBJ2-1, with D perhaps given as TRBD1 or TRBD2 (5 bases each). The length of the CDR3 is 13 residues. The germline V gene encodes CDR1 MNHEY and CDR2 SMNVEV (reference sequence). The ends were cut back, 2 bases at V and 6 bases at J, with 8 bases in the middle.

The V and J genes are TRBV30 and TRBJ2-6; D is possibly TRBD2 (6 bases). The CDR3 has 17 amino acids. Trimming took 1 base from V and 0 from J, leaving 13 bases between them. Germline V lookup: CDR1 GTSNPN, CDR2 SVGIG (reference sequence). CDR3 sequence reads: CAWSDLDGSSGANVLTF. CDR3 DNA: TGTGCCTGGAGTGACCTGGACGGGAGCTCTGGGGCCAACGTCCTGACTTTC.

DNA of the CDR3: TGTGCCAGCAGGGCCACAGGGTCCTTGTCTGGCTACACCTTC. It translates to CASRATGSLSGYTF. The chain is built from TRBV27 and TRBJ1-2; D may be TRBD1 (6 bases). This CDR3 contains 14 residues. Germline V CDR1 and CDR2: MNHEY, SMNVEV (reference sequence). Trimming cost V 6 bases and J 7 bases, with 18 bases left between them.

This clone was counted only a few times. CDR3 DNA sequence: TGCAGCGTCCCTGGACTAGCGGGGGGGAATGAGCAGTTCTTC. The encoded protein is CSVPGLAGGNEQFF. This rearrangement joins TRBV29-1 to TRBJ2-1; 15 nucleotides match TRBD2. The CDR3 sequence is 14 residues long. Germline CDR1 is SQVTM and CDR2 is ANQGSEA. Losses at the gene ends were 6 bases for V and 7 bases for J; bases not matched to a gene: 4.

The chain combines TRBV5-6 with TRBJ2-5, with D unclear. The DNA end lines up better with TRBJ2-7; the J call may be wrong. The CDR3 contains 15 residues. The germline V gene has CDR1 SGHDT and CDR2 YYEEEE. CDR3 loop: CASSFWLDFSYEQYF. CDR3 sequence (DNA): TGTGCCAGCAGCTTTTGGTTAGACTTCTCCTACGAGCAGTACTTC.

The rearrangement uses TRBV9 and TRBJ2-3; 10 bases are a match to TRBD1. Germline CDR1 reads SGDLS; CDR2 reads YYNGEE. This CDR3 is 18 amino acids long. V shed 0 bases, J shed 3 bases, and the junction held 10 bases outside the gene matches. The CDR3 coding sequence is TGTGCCAGCAGCGTAGTGGACAGGGGGATTCGGGGTACAGATACGCAGTATTTT. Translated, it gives CASSVVDRGIRGTDTQYF.

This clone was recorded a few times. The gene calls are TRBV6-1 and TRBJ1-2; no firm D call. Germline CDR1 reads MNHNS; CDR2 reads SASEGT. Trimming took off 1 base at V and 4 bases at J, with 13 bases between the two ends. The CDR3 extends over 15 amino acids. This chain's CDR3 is CASSEGRVVGYGYTF. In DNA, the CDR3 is TGTGCCAGCAGTGAAGGGCGAGTCGTAGGCTATGGCTACACCTTC.

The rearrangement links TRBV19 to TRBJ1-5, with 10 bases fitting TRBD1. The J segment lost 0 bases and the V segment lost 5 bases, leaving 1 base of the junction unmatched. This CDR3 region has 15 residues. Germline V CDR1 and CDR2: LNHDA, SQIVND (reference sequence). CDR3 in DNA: TGTGCCAGTAGTCGGGACAGGGGTAGCAATCAGCCCCAGCATTTT. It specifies CASSRDRGSNQPQHF.

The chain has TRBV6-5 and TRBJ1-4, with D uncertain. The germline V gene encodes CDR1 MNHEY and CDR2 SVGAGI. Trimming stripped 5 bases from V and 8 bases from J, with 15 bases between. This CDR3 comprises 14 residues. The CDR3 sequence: CASSPGPASEKLFF. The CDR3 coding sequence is TGTGCCAGCAGTCCCGGCCCCGCTTCGGAAAAACTGTTTTTT.

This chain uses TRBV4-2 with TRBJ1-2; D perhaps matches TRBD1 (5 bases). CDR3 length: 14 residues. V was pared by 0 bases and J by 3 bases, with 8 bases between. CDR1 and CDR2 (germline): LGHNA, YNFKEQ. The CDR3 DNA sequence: TGTGCCAGCAGCCAAGAACAGGCCGACTATGGCTACACCTTC. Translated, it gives CASSQEQADYGYTF.

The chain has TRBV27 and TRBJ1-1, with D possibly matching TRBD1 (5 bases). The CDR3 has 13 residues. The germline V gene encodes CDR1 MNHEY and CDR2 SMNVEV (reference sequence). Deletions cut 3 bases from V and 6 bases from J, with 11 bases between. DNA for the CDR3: TGTGCCAGCAGTTTGGCAGGGAGCCCTGAAGCTTTCTTT. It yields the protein CASSLAGSPEAFF.

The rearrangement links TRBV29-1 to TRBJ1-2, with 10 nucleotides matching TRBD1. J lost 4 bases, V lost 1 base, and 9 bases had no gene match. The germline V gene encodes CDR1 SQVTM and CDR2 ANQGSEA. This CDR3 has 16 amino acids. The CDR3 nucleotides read TGCAGCGTTGAAGGACAGGGGGCAACCTACACCTATGGCTACACCTTC. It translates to CSVEGQGATYTYGYTF.

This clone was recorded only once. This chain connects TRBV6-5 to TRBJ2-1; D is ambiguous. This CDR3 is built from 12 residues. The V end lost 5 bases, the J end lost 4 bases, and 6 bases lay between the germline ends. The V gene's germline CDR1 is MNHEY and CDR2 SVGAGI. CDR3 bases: TGTGCCAGCAGTCCCGGGTACAATGAGCAGTTCTTC. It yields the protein CASSPGYNEQFF.

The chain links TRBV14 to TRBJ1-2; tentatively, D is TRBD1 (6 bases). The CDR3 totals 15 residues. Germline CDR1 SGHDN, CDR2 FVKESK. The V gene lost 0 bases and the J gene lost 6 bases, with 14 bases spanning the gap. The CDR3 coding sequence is TGTGCCAGCAGCCAAGATAGGTGGGGGCCCGATGGCTACACCTTC. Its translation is CASSQDRWGPDGYTF. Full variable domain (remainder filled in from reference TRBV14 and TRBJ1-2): EAGVTQFPSHSVIEKGQTVTLRCDPISGHDNLYWYRRVMGKEIKFLLHFVKESKQDESGMPNNRFLAERTGGTYSTLKVQPAELEDSGVYFCASSQDRWGPDGYTFGSGTRLTVV.